What follows are 7 T cell receptor beta chains derived from one specimen sequenced in a study of blood T cell repertoires in COVID-19. Sequenced by immunoSEQ multiplex PCR; TCRdb stores in-frame clones only, minus some. In the table there are approximately 73,000 clones, about 89% of which are singletons. The sample was peripheral blood. These receptors came from a woman aged 55-69 years with acute or convalescent COVID-19.

The chain joins TRBV12-3 or TRBV12-4 to TRBJ1-1; D might be TRBD1 (5 bases). The CDR3 totals 13 residues. The V end lost 8 bases, the J end lost 5 bases, and 15 bases lay between the germline ends. The CDR3 coding sequence is TGTGCCAGCTCTCTTTTCGGGGGGACTGAAGCTTTCTTT. Its translation: CASSLFGGTEAFF.

This chain joins TRBV11-3 and TRBJ2-3; D gene uncertain. This CDR3 region has 13 residues. CDR1 is SGHNT, CDR2 YENEEA, per germline. V was cut by 5 bases and J by 1 base, with 7 bases left in between. The chain's CDR3 is CASSVSRTDTQYF. CDR3 coding DNA: TGTGCCAGCAGCGTCTCTCGCACAGATACGCAGTATTTT.

The gene calls are TRBV18 and TRBJ2-2; D unclear. This CDR3 has 17 residues. The germline V and J ends were trimmed by 0 bases and 5 bases, with 16 bases remaining between them. Germline loops: CDR1 KGHSH, CDR2 LQKENI. The CDR3 DNA follows: TGTGCCAGCTCACCACCAGTCGTAGCTTTGAGGACCGGGGAGCTGTTTTTT. It encodes CASSPPVVALRTGELFF.

This chain links TRBV3-1 (or the pseudogene TRBV3-2) with TRBJ1-2; tentative D call: TRBD1 (5 bases). Trimming shortened V by 2 bases and J by 7 bases, and 14 bases separated the two germline ends. The CDR3 is 14 residues long. Germline V gene lookup returns CDR1 LGHDT and CDR2 YNNKEL (reference sequence). The CDR3 loop reads CASSQTGSPVGYTF. The CDR3 nucleotides are TGTGCCAGCAGCCAAACAGGATCCCCTGTTGGCTACACCTTC.

This chain links TRBV21-1 with TRBJ2-1; the table's D gene call, TRBD1, was not cross checked with the DNA. TRBV21-1 constitutes a pseudogene. The CDR3 is made up of 15 amino acids. The chain's CDR3 is CASRPRFRGGNEQFF. The DNA of the CDR3 is TGTGCCAGCAGACCCCGATTCAGAGGGGGAAATGAGCAGTTCTTC.

This chain links TRBV5-1 with TRBJ2-7; 8 nucleotides match TRBD1. This CDR3 comprises 15 residues. The germline V gene has CDR1 SGHRS and CDR2 YFSETQ. With 5 bases clipped from V and 2 bases from J, the junction kept 9 bases outside the gene matches. As DNA, the CDR3 is TGCGCCAGCAGACCTGGGACAGGACCTCCCTACGAGCAGTACTTC. Translation: CASRPGTGPPYEQYF.

The rearrangement links TRBV18 to TRBJ1-2; D is undetermined. The V gene's germline CDR1 is KGHSH and CDR2 LQKENI. The CDR3 consists of 12 residues. Trimming took 8 bases from V and 1 from J, leaving 8 bases between them. The CDR3 loop is CASTQYNYGYTF. CDR3 in DNA: TGTGCCAGCACCCAGTATAACTATGGCTACACCTTC.